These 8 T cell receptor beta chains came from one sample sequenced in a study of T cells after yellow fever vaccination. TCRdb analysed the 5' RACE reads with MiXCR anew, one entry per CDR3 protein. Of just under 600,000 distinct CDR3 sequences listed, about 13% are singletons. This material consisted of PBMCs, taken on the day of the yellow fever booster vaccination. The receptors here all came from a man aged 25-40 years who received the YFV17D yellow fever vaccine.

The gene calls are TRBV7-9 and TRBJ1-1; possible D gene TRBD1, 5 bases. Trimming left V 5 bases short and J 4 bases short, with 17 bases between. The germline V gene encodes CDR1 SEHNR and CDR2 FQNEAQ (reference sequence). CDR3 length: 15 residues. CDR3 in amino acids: CASSRAGTEATEAFF. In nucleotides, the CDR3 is TGTGCCAGCAGCCGAGCCGGGACCGAGGCCACTGAAGCTTTCTTT.

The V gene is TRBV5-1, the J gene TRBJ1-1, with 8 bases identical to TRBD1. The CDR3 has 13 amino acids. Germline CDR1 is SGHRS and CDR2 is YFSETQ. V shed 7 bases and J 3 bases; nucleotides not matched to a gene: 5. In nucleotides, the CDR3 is TGCGCCAGCGGACAGGGATGGGACACTGAAGCTTTCTTT. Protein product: CASGQGWDTEAFF.

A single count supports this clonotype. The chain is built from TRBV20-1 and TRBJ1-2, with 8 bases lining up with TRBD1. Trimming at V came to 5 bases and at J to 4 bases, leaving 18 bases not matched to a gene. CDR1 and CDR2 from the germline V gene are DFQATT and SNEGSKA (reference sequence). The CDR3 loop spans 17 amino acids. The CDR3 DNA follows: TGCAGTGCTCAGGACCCCTCCGGGACAGGATATAGCTATGGCTACACCTTC. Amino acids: CSAQDPSGTGYSYGYTF.

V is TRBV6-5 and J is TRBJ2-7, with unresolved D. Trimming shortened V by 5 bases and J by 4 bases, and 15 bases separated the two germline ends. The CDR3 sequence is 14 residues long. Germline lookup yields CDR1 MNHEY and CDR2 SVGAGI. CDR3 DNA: TGTGCCAGCAGTACTCAGAGGATTGGGTACGAGCAGTACTTC. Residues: CASSTQRIGYEQYF.

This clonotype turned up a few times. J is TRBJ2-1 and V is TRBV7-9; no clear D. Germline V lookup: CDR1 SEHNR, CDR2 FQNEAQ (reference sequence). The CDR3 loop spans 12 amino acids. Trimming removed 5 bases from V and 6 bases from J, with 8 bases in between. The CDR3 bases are TGTGCCAGCAGCCTCTTGGCCAATGAGCAGTTCTTC. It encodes CASSLLANEQFF.

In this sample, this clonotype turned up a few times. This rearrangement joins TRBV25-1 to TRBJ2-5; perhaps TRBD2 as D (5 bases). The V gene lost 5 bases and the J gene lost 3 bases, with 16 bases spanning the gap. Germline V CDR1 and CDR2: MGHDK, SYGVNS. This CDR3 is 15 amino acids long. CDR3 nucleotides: TGTGCCAGCAGTAACGGGATTCACCCAAAAGAGACCCAGTACTTC. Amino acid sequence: CASSNGIHPKETQYF.

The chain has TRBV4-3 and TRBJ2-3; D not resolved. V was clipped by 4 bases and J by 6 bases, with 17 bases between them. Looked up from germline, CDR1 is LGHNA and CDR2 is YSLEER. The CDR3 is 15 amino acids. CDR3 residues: CASSRVLGRLDTQYF. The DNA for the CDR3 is TGCGCCAGCAGCCGGGTGCTGGGTCGTTTGGATACGCAGTATTTT.

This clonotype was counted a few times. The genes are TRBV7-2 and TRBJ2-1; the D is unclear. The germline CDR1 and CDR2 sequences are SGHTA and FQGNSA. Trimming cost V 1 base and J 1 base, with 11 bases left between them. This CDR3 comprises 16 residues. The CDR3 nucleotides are TGTGCCAGCAGCTTAGAGATCGGGCCTTCCTACAATGAGCAGTTCTTC. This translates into CASSLEIGPSYNEQFF.